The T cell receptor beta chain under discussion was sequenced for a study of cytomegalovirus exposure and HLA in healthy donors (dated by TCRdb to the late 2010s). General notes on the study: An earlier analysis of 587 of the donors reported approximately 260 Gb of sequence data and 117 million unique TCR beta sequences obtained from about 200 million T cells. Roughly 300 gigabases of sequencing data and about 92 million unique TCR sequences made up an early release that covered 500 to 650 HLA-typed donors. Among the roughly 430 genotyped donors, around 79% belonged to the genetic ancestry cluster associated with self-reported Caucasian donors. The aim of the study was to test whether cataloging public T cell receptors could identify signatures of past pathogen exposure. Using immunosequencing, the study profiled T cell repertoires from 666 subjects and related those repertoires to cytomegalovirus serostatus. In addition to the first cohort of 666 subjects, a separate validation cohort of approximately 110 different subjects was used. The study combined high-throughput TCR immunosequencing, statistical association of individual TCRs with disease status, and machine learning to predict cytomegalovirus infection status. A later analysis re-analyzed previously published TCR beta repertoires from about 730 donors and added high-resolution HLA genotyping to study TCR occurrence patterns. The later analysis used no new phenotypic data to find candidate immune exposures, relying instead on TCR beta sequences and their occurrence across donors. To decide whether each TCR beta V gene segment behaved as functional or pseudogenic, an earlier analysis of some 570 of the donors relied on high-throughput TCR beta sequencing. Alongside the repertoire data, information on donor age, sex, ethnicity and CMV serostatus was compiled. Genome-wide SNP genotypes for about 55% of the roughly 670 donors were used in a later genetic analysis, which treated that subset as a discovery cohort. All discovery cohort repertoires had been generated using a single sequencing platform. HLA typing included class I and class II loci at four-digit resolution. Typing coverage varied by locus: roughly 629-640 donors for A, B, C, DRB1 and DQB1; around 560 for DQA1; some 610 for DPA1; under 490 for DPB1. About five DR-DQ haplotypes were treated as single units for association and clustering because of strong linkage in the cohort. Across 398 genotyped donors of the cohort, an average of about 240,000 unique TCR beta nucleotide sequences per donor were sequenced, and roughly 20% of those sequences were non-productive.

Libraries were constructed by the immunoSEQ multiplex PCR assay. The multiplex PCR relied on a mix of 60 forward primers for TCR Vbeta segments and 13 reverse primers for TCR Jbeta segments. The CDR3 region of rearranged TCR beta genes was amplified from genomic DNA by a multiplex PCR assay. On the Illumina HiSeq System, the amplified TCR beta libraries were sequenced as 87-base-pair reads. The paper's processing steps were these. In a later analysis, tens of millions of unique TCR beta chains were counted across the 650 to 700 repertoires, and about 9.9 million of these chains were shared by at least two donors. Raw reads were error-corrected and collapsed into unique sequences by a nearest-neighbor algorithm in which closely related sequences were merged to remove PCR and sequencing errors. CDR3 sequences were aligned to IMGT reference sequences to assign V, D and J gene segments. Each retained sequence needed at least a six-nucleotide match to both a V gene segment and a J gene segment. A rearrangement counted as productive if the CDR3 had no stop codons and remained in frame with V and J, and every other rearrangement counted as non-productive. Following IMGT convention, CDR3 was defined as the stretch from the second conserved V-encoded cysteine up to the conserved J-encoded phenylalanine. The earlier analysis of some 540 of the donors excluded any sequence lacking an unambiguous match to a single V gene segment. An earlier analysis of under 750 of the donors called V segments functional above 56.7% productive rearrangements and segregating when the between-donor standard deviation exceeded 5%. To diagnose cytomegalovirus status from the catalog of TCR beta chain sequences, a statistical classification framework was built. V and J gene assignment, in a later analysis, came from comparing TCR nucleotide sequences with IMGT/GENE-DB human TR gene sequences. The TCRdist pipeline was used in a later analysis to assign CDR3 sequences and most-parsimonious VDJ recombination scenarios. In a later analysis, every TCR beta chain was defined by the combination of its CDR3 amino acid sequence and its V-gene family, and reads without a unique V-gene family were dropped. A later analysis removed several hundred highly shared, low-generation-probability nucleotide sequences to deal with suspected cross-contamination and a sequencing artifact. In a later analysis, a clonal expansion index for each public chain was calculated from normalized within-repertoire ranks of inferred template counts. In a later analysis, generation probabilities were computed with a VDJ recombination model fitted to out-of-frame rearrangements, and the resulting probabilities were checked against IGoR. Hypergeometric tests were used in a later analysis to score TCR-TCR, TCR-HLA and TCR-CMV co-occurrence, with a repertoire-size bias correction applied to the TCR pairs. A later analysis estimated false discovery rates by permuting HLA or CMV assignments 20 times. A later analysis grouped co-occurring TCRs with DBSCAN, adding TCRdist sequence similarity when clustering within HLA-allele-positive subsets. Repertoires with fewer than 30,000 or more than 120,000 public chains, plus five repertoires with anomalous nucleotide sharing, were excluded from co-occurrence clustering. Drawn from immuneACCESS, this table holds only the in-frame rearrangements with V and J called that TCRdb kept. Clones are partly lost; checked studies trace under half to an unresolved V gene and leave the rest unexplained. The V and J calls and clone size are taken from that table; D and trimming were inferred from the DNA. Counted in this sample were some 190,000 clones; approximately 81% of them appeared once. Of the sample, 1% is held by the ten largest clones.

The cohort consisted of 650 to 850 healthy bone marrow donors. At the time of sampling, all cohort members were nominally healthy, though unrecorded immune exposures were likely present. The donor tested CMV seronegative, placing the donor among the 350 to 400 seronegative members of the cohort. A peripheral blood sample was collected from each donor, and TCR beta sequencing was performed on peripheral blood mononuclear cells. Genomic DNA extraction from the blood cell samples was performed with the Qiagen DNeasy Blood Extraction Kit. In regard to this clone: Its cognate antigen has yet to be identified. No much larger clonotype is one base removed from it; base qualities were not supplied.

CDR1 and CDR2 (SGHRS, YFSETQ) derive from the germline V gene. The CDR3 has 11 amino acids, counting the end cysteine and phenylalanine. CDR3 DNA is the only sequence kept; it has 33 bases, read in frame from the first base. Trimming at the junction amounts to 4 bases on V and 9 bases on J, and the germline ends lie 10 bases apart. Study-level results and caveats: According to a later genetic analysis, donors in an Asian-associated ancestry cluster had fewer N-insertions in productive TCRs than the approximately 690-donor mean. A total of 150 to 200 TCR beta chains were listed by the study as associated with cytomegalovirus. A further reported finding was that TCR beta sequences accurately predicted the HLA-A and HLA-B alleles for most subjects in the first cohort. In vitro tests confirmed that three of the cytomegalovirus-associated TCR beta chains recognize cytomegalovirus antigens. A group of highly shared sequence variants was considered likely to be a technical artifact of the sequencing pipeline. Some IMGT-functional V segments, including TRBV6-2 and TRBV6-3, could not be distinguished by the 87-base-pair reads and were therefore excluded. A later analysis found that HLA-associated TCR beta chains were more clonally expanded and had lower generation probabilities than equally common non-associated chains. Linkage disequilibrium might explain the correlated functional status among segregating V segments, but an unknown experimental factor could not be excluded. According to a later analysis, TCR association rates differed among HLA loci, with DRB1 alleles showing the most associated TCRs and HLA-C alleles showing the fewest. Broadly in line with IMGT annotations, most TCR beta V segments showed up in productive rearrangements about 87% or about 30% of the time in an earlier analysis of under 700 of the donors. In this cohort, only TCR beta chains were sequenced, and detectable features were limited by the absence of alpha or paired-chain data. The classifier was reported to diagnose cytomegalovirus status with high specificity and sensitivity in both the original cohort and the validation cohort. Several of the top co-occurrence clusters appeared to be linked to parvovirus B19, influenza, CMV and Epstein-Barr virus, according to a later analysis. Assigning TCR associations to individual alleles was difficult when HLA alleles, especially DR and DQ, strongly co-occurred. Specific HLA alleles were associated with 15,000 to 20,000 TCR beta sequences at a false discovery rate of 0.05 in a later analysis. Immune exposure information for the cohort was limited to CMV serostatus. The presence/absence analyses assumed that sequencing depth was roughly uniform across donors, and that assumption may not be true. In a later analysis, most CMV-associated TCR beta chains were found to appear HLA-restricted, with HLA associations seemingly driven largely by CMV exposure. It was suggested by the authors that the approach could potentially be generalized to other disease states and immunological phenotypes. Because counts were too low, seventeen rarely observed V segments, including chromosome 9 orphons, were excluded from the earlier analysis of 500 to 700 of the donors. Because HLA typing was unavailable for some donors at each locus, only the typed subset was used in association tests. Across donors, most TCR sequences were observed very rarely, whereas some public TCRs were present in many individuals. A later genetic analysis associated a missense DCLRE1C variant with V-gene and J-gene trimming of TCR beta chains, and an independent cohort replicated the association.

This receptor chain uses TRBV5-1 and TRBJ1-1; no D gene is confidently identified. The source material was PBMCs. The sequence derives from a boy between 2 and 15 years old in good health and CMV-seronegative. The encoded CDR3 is CASSPSFQAFF. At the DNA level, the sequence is TGCGCCAGCAGCCCCTCCTTTCAAGCTTTCTTT.